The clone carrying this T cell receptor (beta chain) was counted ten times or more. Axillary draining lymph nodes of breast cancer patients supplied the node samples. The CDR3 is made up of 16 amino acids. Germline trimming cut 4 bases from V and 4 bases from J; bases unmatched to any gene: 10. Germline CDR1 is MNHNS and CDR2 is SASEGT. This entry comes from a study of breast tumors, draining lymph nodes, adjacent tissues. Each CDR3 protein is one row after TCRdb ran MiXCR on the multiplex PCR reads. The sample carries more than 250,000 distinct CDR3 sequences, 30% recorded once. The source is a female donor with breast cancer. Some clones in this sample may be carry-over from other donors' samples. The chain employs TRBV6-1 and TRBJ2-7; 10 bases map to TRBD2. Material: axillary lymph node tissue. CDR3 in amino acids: CASSAPASGSWYEQYF. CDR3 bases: TGTGCCAGCAGTGCCCCGGCTAGCGGGAGTTGGTACGAGCAGTACTTC.